The 24 T cell receptor beta chains below come from one sample, sequenced in a study of OX40 agonist ivuxolimab in advanced cancers. Profiling relied on immunoSEQ multiplex PCR, and the TCRdb table lists in-frame clones only, not all of them. Here the sample spans roughly 100,000 clones, about 90% being singletons. The starting material was CD4+ or CD8+ T cells sorted from blood, obtained in a trial of the OX40 agonist ivuxolimab. The receptors derive from an adult with an advanced solid tumor such as melanoma, head and neck, liver or kidney cancer.

The chain combines TRBV7-6 with TRBJ2-1; either TRBD1 or TRBD2 may supply D (6 bases each). The germline gives CDR1 SGHVS, CDR2 FNYEAQ. The CDR3 covers 13 residues. V shed 0 bases and J shed 10 bases, with 10 bases lying between them. CDR3 protein: CASSLAGGGEQFF. CDR3 bases: TGTGCCAGCAGCTTAGCGGGGGGCGGCGAGCAGTTCTTC.

The chain uses TRBV28 and TRBJ1-1, with D possibly TRBD1 on 5 matching bases. V was trimmed by 6 bases and J by 1 base, leaving 21 bases between them. The CDR3 is 17 amino acids. Germline-derived CDR1 and CDR2 are MDHEN and SYDVKM. The CDR3 is CASRTFYLRQQNTEAFF. DNA of the CDR3: TGTGCCAGCAGAACATTTTATCTCCGACAGCAGAACACTGAAGCTTTCTTT.

V gene TRBV6-5 combines with J gene TRBJ1-5; the D is unclear. This CDR3 has 13 amino acids. Germline lookup yields CDR1 MNHEY and CDR2 SVGAGI. V was clipped by 2 bases and J by 8 bases, with 10 bases between them. In DNA, the CDR3 is TGTGCCAGCAGTTACGGGGTCTACGAGCCCCAGCATTTT. This encodes CASSYGVYEPQHF.

J is TRBJ2-7 and V is TRBV6-1; D may be TRBD1 (6 bases). The V end lost 4 bases, the J end lost 1 base, and 17 bases lay between the germline ends. This CDR3 has 16 residues. CDR1 is MNHNS, CDR2 SASEGT, per germline. The CDR3 here is CASSVSVAGESYEQYF. For the CDR3, the DNA is TGTGCCAGCAGTGTGTCGGTCGCAGGGGAGTCCTACGAGCAGTACTTC.

The J gene is TRBJ2-1, the V gene TRBV7-6; TRBD2 matches 8 bases. This CDR3 spans 19 amino acids. The V gene's germline CDR1 is SGHVS and CDR2 FNYEAQ. The V segment lost 4 bases and the J segment 0 bases; nucleotides outside the gene matches: 14. The CDR3: CASSWDPGLGRSSYNEQFF. The DNA for the CDR3 is TGTGCCAGCAGCTGGGACCCGGGACTAGGGAGGAGCTCCTACAATGAGCAGTTCTTC.

The chain employs TRBV11-2 and TRBJ2-7, with 10 bases that match TRBD2. Germline loops: CDR1 SGHAT, CDR2 FQNNGV. CDR3 length equals 16 residues. The junction had 6 bases not matched to a gene; V was cut back by 2 bases and J by 2 bases. The CDR3 region is CASSLQREGLAYEQYF. The CDR3 DNA sequence: TGTGCCAGCAGCTTACAGCGGGAGGGCCTCGCCTACGAGCAGTACTTC.

This chain joins TRBV10-3 and TRBJ1-5, with D perhaps TRBD1 (6 bases). CDR3 length equals 16 residues. Germline V gene data show CDR1 as ENHRY and CDR2 as SYGVKD. The V and J ends lost 0 bases and 0 bases respectively, with 9 bases between them. In nucleotides, the CDR3 is TGTGCCATCAGTGAGTCGGGGGGGCATAGCAATCAGCCCCAGCATTTT. This translates into CAISESGGHSNQPQHF.

The rearrangement links TRBV5-1 to TRBJ2-1, with D hard to call. Between the trimmed V and J ends, which lost 0 bases and 8 bases, there was a span of 12 bases. The CDR3 runs to 14 residues. The germline CDR1 and CDR2 sequences are SGHRS and YFSETQ. CDR3 coding DNA: TGCGCCAGCAGCTTGGCTCTAGGTGTCTATGAGCAGTTCTTC. It yields the protein CASSLALGVYEQFF.

This chain uses TRBV6-6 with TRBJ2-1, with TRBD1 identical over 10 bases. The germline gives CDR1 MNHNY, CDR2 SVGAGI (reference sequence). CDR3 size: 14 residues. The trim removed 6 bases at V and 3 bases at J, leaving 2 bases unmatched. Here the CDR3 reads CASRTGGFYNEQFF. DNA for the CDR3: TGTGCCAGCAGGACAGGGGGCTTCTACAATGAGCAGTTCTTC.

The CDR3, as DNA: TGTGCCAGCAGTGACACCCCCCACGAGCAGTACTTC. Translating it yields CASSDTPHEQYF. The V call is TRBV6-1, the J call TRBJ2-5; D call uncertain. Matching the DNA end better, TRBJ2-7 makes the J call doubtful. The germline V gene encodes CDR1 MNHNS and CDR2 SASEGT. There are 12 residues in the CDR3.

This chain joins TRBV18 and TRBJ2-7, with D maybe TRBD1 (7 bases). Deletions cut 3 bases from V and 3 bases from J, with 24 bases between. Germline values: CDR1 KGHSH, CDR2 LQKENI. This CDR3 spans 18 amino acids. The CDR3 here is CASSPIQTNRGGFYEQYF. CDR3 nucleotide sequence: TGTGCCAGCTCACCTATCCAAACCAACAGGGGAGGCTTCTACGAGCAGTACTTC.

The gene calls are TRBV7-9 and TRBJ2-5; 7 bases are a match to TRBD1. Germline CDR1 is SEHNR and CDR2 is FQNEAQ (reference sequence). With 5 bases clipped from V and 0 bases from J, the junction kept 6 bases outside the gene matches. The CDR3 contains 15 residues. For the CDR3, the DNA is TGTGCCAGCAGCCAGGGGACAGACAACCAAGAGACCCAGTACTTC. Translating gives CASSQGTDNQETQYF.

J is TRBJ2-7 and V is TRBV13, with D hard to call. Trimming stripped 3 bases from V and 2 bases from J, with 8 bases between. There are 13 residues in the CDR3. CDR1 is PRHDT, CDR2 FYEKMQ, per germline (reference sequence). CDR3 amino acids: CASSLSITYEQYF. The CDR3, as DNA: TGTGCCAGCAGCTTGAGCATAACCTACGAGCAGTACTTC.

This sequence joins TRBV11-1 and TRBJ1-4; D unclear. In germline, CDR1 is SGHAT, CDR2 FQDESV (reference sequence). V was shortened by 1 base and J by 8 bases, with 11 bases between the two germline ends. The CDR3 sequence is 14 residues long. In DNA, the CDR3 is TGTGCCAGCAGCTTAGAGTTCCTGGGGGAAAAACTGTTTTTT. It encodes CASSLEFLGEKLFF.

The chain employs TRBV27 and TRBJ1-5; the D gene is possibly TRBD1 (5 bases). Trimming shortened V by 5 bases and J by 0 bases, and 23 bases separated the two germline ends. The CDR3 length is 19 residues. The germline V gene encodes CDR1 MNHEY and CDR2 SMNVEV (reference sequence). The CDR3 sequence is CASSPDSSWAAYSNQPQHF. The CDR3 coding sequence is TGTGCCAGCAGTCCCGACAGCTCTTGGGCCGCTTATAGCAATCAGCCCCAGCATTTT.

A single count supports this clone. The V and J genes are TRBV4-2 and TRBJ2-7; 14 nucleotides align to TRBD2. With 0 bases clipped from V and 3 bases from J, the junction kept 7 bases outside the gene matches. CDR3 size: 18 residues. Germline loops: CDR1 LGHNA, CDR2 YNFKEQ. This CDR3 reads CASSQETSGRAGIYEQYF. The DNA for the CDR3 is TGTGCCAGCAGCCAAGAGACTAGCGGGAGGGCCGGCATCTACGAGCAGTACTTC.

V gene TRBV7-9 combines with J gene TRBJ1-1, with D tentatively TRBD1 (6 bases). The germline CDR1 and CDR2 sequences are SEHNR and FQNEAQ (reference sequence). V was pared by 5 bases and J by 1 base, with 11 bases between. CDR3 length: 14 amino acids. CDR3 in DNA: TGTGCCAGCAGCGGTGGACAGACGAACACTGAAGCTTTCTTT. Encoded protein: CASSGGQTNTEAFF.

The chain combines TRBV6-6 with TRBJ2-1; D possibly corresponds to TRBD1 (6 bases). V was clipped by 0 bases and J by 7 bases, with 13 bases between them. The CDR3 sequence is 15 residues long. The germline CDR1 and CDR2 sequences are MNHNY and SVGAGI (reference sequence). CDR3 sequence (DNA): TGTGCCAGCAGTTACTCCCGGGACACTAAAAATGAGCAGTTCTTC. Translated, it gives CASSYSRDTKNEQFF.

This clone was seen a handful of times. CDR3 residues: CASSDVSTRDREGYEQYF. In nucleotides, the CDR3 is TGTGCCAGCAGTGACGTCTCCACCCGGGACAGAGAGGGCTACGAGCAGTACTTC. V gene TRBV25-1 combines with J gene TRBJ2-7; 7 bases are a match to TRBD1. The CDR3 length is 18 residues. J was trimmed by 3 bases and V by 3 bases; bases with no gene match: 17. Germline CDR1 and CDR2: MGHDK and SYGVNS.

V is TRBV18 and J is TRBJ2-1; D assignment may be TRBD1 or TRBD2 (6 bases each). Germline lookup yields CDR1 KGHSH and CDR2 LQKENI. V dropped 5 bases and J dropped 2 bases, with 16 bases sitting between them. The CDR3 sequence is 16 residues long. CDR3 bases: TGTGCCAGCTCATACCCAGGGGAGCGGGCCTACAATGAGCAGTTCTTC. Protein product: CASSYPGERAYNEQFF. Supplemented by reference TRBV18 and TRBJ2-1, the full variable domain reads NAGVMQNPRHLVRRRGQEARLRCSPMKGHSHVYWYRQLPEEGLKFMVYLQKENIIDESGMPKERFSAEFPKEGPSILRIQQVVRGDSAAYFCASSYPGERAYNEQFFGPGTRLTVL.

This clone is a singleton in its sample. The V and J genes are TRBV28 and TRBJ2-4; D may match TRBD1 or TRBD2 (5 bases each). The V gene lost 2 bases and the J gene lost 7 bases, with 15 bases spanning the gap. CDR3 length: 15 residues. The V gene's germline CDR1 is MDHEN and CDR2 SYDVKM. The CDR3 DNA reads TGTGCCAGCAGTTTACTCCTAGCTCCAGGGAACATTCAGTACTTC. Amino acid sequence: CASSLLLAPGNIQYF.

Here the CDR3 DNA reads TGTGCCAGTACTGAACAGGCGGGTCAGCCCCAGCATTTT. It is translated as CASTEQAGQPQHF. V is TRBV19 and J is TRBJ1-5; weak D call: TRBD1 (5 bases). There are 13 residues in the CDR3. Deletions cut 7 bases from V and 6 bases from J, with 13 bases between. Per germline, CDR1 LNHDA and CDR2 SQIVND (reference sequence).

The CDR3 DNA sequence: TGCGCCAGCAGCCAAGATGGGTCACGGGGGGACAGTCAGCCCCAGCATTTT. Translated: CASSQDGSRGDSQPQHF. J is TRBJ1-5 and V is TRBV4-1; 7 nucleotides agree with TRBD1. The germline gives CDR1 MGHRA, CDR2 YSYEKL. With V trimmed by 0 bases and J by 6 bases, 11 bases remained unmatched. The CDR3 covers 17 residues.

There are a few counts of this clone. The chain combines TRBV28 with TRBJ2-5, with D tentatively TRBD1 or TRBD2 (5 bases each). The DNA end is more similar to TRBJ2-7, so the J call may be wrong. Germline CDR1 is MDHEN and CDR2 is SYDVKM. The CDR3 extends over 13 amino acids. CDR3 loop: CASGDVPGDEQYF. The CDR3 region has the DNA TGTGCCAGCGGGGACGTACCTGGGGACGAGCAGTACTTC.